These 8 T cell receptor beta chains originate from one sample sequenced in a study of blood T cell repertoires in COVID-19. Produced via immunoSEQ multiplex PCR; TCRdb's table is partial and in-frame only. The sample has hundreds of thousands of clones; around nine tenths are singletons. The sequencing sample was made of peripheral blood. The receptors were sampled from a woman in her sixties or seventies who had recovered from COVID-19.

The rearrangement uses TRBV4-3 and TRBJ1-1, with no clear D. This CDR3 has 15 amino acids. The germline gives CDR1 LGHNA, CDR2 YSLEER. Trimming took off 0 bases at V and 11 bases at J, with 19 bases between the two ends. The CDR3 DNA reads TGCGCCAGCAGCCAAGATCAAGCAGCAGGATTTGAGGCTTTCTTT. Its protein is CASSQDQAAGFEAFF.

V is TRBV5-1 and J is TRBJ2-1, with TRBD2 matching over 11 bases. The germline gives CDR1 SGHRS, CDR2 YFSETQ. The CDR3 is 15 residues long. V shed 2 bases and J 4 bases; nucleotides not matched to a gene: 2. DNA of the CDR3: TGCGCCAGCAGCTTCGGACTAGCGGGTTACAATGAGCAGTTCTTC. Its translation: CASSFGLAGYNEQFF.

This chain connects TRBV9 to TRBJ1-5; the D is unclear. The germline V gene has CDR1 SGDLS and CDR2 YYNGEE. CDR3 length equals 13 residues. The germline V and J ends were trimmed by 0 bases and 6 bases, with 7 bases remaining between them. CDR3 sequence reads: CASSVDPGQPQHF. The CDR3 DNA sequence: TGTGCCAGCAGCGTAGATCCGGGTCAGCCCCAGCATTTT.

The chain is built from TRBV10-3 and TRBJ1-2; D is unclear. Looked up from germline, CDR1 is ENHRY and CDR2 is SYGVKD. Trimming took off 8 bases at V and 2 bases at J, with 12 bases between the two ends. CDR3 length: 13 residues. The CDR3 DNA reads TGTGCCATCGAGCAGACGGGAAACTATGGCTACACCTTC. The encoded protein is CAIEQTGNYGYTF.

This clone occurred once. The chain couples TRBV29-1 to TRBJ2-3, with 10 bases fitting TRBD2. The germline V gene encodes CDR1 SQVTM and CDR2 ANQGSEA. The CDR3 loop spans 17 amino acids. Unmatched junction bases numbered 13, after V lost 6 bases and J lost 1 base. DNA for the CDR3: TGCAGCGTGACGGGGGCTAGCGGGGGTACGGGCACAGATACGCAGTATTTT. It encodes CSVTGASGGTGTDTQYF.

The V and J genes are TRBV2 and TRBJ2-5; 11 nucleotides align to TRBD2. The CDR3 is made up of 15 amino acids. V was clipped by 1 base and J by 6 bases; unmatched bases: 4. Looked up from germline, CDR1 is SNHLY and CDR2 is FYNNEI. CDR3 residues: CASSEGLAGTQTQYF. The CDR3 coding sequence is TGTGCCAGCAGTGAAGGACTAGCGGGGACCCAGACCCAGTACTTC.

For the CDR3, the DNA is TGCGCCAGCAGCTTGGCGGGACAGGGCTCGGGCGAGCAGTACTTC. As protein: CASSLAGQGSGEQYF. The genes are TRBV5-1 and TRBJ2-7; 9 nucleotides align to TRBD1. The CDR3 consists of 15 residues. Germline values: CDR1 SGHRS, CDR2 YFSETQ. With 0 bases clipped from V and 6 bases from J, the junction kept 7 bases outside the gene matches.

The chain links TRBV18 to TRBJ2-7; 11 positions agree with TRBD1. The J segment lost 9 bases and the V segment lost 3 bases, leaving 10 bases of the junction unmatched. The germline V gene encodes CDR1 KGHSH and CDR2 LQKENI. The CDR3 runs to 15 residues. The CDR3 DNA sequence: TGTGCCAGCTCACCCCCCGGGACAGGGGGTTTAGGGCAGTACTTC. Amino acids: CASSPPGTGGLGQYF. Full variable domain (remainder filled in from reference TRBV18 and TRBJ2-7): NAGVMQNPRHLVRRRGQEARLRCSPMKGHSHVYWYRQLPEEGLKFMVYLQKENIIDESGMPKERFSAEFPKEGPSILRIQQVVRGDSAAYFCASSPPGTGGLGQYFGPGTRLTVT.